This TCR beta chain is drawn from a study of cytomegalovirus exposure and HLA in healthy donors. Comments on this clone: Its antigen is unidentified.

General study points: With further analysis later on, most CMV-associated TCR beta chains appeared HLA-restricted.

PCR employed 60 Vbeta and 13 Jbeta primers. The assay was immunoSEQ multiplex PCR, and TCRdb's table has in-frame clones only and misses some. Its listing shows roughly 50,000 clones. The CDR3 loop spans 13 amino acids. Trimming removed 2 bases from V and 8 bases from J, with 12 bases in between. Per the germline V gene, CDR1 is MNHEY and CDR2 is SVGAGI. The specimen sequenced was PBMCs. The TCR comes from a woman in her thirties or forties in good health and CMV-seronegative. The J gene is TRBJ1-2, the V gene TRBV6-5; unclear D gene. CDR3 nucleotide sequence: TGTGCCAGCAGTTACGGGCGAGTCTACGGCTACACCTTC. It is translated as CASSYGRVYGYTF.